This record looks at one TCR beta chain sequence and its context. The antigen it binds to is not known. Base qualities are not recorded, but no much larger clone differs from it by a single base. Libraries came from the immunoSEQ multiplex PCR assay. A mixture of 60 forward primers for TCR Vbeta segments and 13 reverse primers for TCR Jbeta segments was used in the multiplex PCR. Amplification of the CDR3 region of rearranged TCR beta genes was performed with a multiplex PCR assay on genomic DNA. Amplified TCR beta libraries were sequenced as 87-base-pair reads on the Illumina HiSeq System. The original methods were these. A later analysis counted tens of millions of unique TCR beta chains across the 666 repertoires, and around 9.9 million of these chains were shared by at least two donors. To remove PCR and sequencing errors, raw reads were error-corrected and collapsed into unique sequences using a nearest-neighbor algorithm that merged closely related sequences. CDR3 sequences were aligned to IMGT reference sequences to assign V, D and J gene segments. For a sequence to be retained, at least a six-nucleotide match to both a V gene segment and a J gene segment was required. A rearrangement was called productive if the CDR3 had no stop codons and remained in frame with V and J, and every other rearrangement was called non-productive. CDR3 was defined by IMGT convention, running from the second conserved V-encoded cysteine to the conserved J-encoded phenylalanine. The earlier analysis of 500 to 750 of the donors excluded any sequence lacking an unambiguous match to a single V gene segment. An earlier analysis of approximately 590 of the donors called V segments functional above 56.7% productive rearrangements and segregating when the between-donor standard deviation exceeded 5%. A statistical classification framework was built to diagnose cytomegalovirus status from the catalog of TCR beta chain sequences. V and J gene assignment, in a later analysis, came from comparing TCR nucleotide sequences with IMGT/GENE-DB human TR gene sequences. Using the TCRdist pipeline, a later analysis assigned CDR3 sequences along with most-parsimonious VDJ recombination scenarios. In a later analysis, each TCR beta chain was defined by its CDR3 amino acid sequence together with its V-gene family, and reads without a unique V-gene family were excluded. As a way to deal with suspected cross-contamination and a sequencing artifact, a later analysis dropped approximately 570 nucleotide sequences that were highly shared and had low generation probability. For each public chain, a later analysis derived a clonal expansion index from normalized ranks of inferred template counts within each repertoire. In a later analysis, generation probabilities were computed with a VDJ recombination model fitted to out-of-frame rearrangements, and the resulting probabilities were checked against IGoR. Hypergeometric tests were used in a later analysis to score TCR-TCR, TCR-HLA and TCR-CMV co-occurrence, with a repertoire-size bias correction applied to the TCR pairs. A later analysis estimated false discovery rates by permuting HLA or CMV assignments 20 times. In a later analysis, co-occurring TCRs were grouped using DBSCAN, with TCRdist sequence similarity added in when clustering inside HLA-allele-positive subsets. Repertoires with fewer than 30,000 or more than 120,000 public chains were left out of co-occurrence clustering, as were five repertoires with anomalous nucleotide sharing. TCRdb mirrors the immuneACCESS table, restricted to in-frame sequences. Some clones are absent from its copies; in checked studies, under half trace to an unresolved V gene, and the reason for the others is unknown. V and J calls and clone size are those listed in that table; D and trimming were worked out from the DNA. This sample gives 110,000 to 150,000 clones in total; about three quarters of them show up just once. The leading ten clones occupy around 3.6% of the sample.

The cohort comprised around 700 healthy bone marrow donors. At the time of sampling, all cohort members were nominally healthy, though unrecorded immune exposures were likely present. The donor tested CMV seronegative and was one of the 352 seronegative cohort members. A peripheral blood sample was provided by each donor, and peripheral blood mononuclear cells were used for TCR beta sequencing. The Qiagen DNeasy Blood Extraction Kit was used to extract genomic DNA from the blood cell samples. These data belong to a study of cytomegalovirus exposure and HLA in healthy donors listed by TCRdb under 2017. Study-level background: An earlier analysis of approximately 640 of the donors reported 250 to 350 Gb of sequence data and around 110 million unique TCR beta sequences from about 180 million T cells. About 310 gigabases of sequencing data and roughly 90 million unique TCR sequences were included in an early release covering under 650 HLA-typed donors. The genetic ancestry cluster associated with self-reported Caucasian donors included 81% of the 398 genotyped donors. The study aimed to test whether cataloging public T cell receptors could reveal signatures of past pathogen exposure. The T cell repertoires of around 670 subjects were profiled by immunosequencing and related to cytomegalovirus serostatus. Along with the approximately 650-subject first cohort, a separate validation cohort of approximately 110 different subjects was used. The study combined high-throughput TCR immunosequencing, statistical association of individual TCRs with disease status, and machine learning to predict cytomegalovirus infection status. A later analysis re-examined previously published TCR beta repertoires from roughly 720 donors and added high-resolution HLA genotyping to investigate patterns of TCR occurrence. The later analysis used no new phenotypic data to find candidate immune exposures, relying instead on TCR beta sequences and their occurrence across donors. An earlier analysis of around 540 of the donors applied high-throughput TCR beta sequencing to assess whether each TCR beta V gene segment acted as functional or pseudogenic. Donor age, sex, ethnicity and CMV serostatus were compiled together with the repertoire data. Genome-wide SNP genotypes for about 65% of the 666 donors were used in a later genetic analysis, which treated that subset as a discovery cohort. All discovery cohort repertoires had been generated on a single sequencing platform. HLA typing covered class I and class II loci at four-digit resolution. The number of donors typed differed by locus, with roughly 620-630 for A, B, C, DRB1 and DQB1, about 500 for DQA1, some 570 for DPA1, and under 490 for DPB1. Four or five DR-DQ haplotypes were handled as single units for association and clustering because linkage in the cohort was strong. Among under 450 genotyped donors of the cohort, an average of roughly 240,000 unique TCR beta nucleotide sequences were sequenced per donor, approximately 20% of them non-productive. Beyond this particular receptor, the publication reports: An earlier analysis of some 560 of the donors showed that most TCR beta V segments appeared in productive rearrangements either about 87% or about 30% of the time, which broadly matched IMGT annotations. The sequencing pipeline was judged likely to have produced a cluster of highly shared sequence variants as a technical artifact. Linkage disequilibrium might explain the correlated functional status among segregating V segments, but an unknown experimental factor could not be excluded. Seventeen rarely observed V segments, including chromosome 9 orphons, were excluded from the earlier analysis of some 590 of the donors because counts were too low. Presence/absence analyses assumed roughly uniform sequencing depth across donors, an assumption that may not hold. HLA typing was unavailable for some donors at each locus, so association tests used only the typed subset. In a later analysis, HLA-associated TCR beta chains were found to be more clonally expanded and to have lower generation probabilities than equally common non-associated chains. In a later analysis, some 17,000 TCR beta sequences were associated with specific HLA alleles at a false discovery rate of 0.05. In a later analysis, the rate of TCR association differed among HLA loci, with DRB1 alleles having the most associated TCRs and HLA-C alleles having the fewest. In a later analysis, most CMV-associated TCR beta chains were found to appear HLA-restricted, with HLA associations seemingly driven largely by CMV exposure. The authors suggested that the approach could potentially be generalized to other disease states and immunological phenotypes. According to a later analysis, parvovirus B19, influenza, CMV and Epstein-Barr virus appeared linked to several top co-occurrence clusters. In a later genetic analysis, a missense DCLRE1C variant was associated with V-gene and J-gene trimming of TCR beta chains, and the association was replicated in an independent cohort. In the study, about 150 TCR beta chains were listed as associated with cytomegalovirus. Across donors, most TCR sequences were observed very rarely, whereas some public TCRs were present in many individuals. In this cohort, only TCR beta chains were sequenced, and detectable features were limited by the absence of alpha or paired-chain data. A later genetic analysis reported fewer N-insertions in productive TCRs among donors in an Asian-associated ancestry cluster than the roughly 700-donor mean. Cytomegalovirus status was reported to be diagnosed by the classifier with high specificity and sensitivity in both the original and validation cohorts. Strong co-occurrence of HLA alleles, especially DR and DQ, made assigning TCR associations to individual alleles difficult. A further reported finding was that TCR beta sequences accurately predicted the HLA-A and HLA-B alleles for most subjects in the first cohort. Three of the identified cytomegalovirus-associated TCR beta chains were confirmed in vitro to be specific for cytomegalovirus antigens. Some IMGT-functional V segments, including TRBV6-2 and TRBV6-3, could not be told apart with the 87-base-pair reads, so those segments were excluded. Immune exposure information for the cohort was limited to CMV serostatus.

The germline V end is reduced by 1 base and the J end by 6 bases; junction bases left unmatched: 5. The CDR3 goes from the cysteine to the phenylalanine over 16 residues. Solely the CDR3 DNA is kept, with 48 bases framed from the first base. According to the germline V gene, CDR1 reads MGHRA and CDR2 reads YSYEKL. Recombination joined TRBV4-1 with TRBJ1-5; 11 bases in the junction line up with TRBD1. Sequencing was performed on PBMCs. This clonotype was obtained from a male donor in good health and CMV-seronegative. CDR3 loop: CASSQARTGGFQPQHF. The base sequence is TGCGCCAGCAGCCAAGCGAGGACAGGGGGCTTTCAGCCCCAGCATTTT.